A single sample gave rise to the 15 T cell receptor beta chains below, sequenced in a study of control samples from healthy donors and cancer patients. TCRdb keeps only in-frame clones here, not all; method: immunoSEQ multiplex PCR. The sample lists approximately 150,000 clones; around nine tenths were seen once. The material sequenced was blood. The receptors come from a man between 18 and 35 years old in good health.

The rearrangement uses TRBV2 and TRBJ1-2; 8 bases map to TRBD1. The V segment lost 5 bases and the J segment 0 bases; nucleotides outside the gene matches: 2. The germline CDR1 and CDR2 sequences are SNHLY and FYNNEI. The CDR3 totals 14 residues. The CDR3 here is CASSRGQANYGYTF. CDR3 bases: TGTGCCAGCAGTAGGGGACAGGCTAACTATGGCTACACCTTC.

This clone appeared a few times. The rearrangement links TRBV19 to TRBJ1-5, with unresolved D. Germline CDR1 and CDR2: LNHDA and SQIVND (reference sequence). The V end was cut by 2 bases, the J end by 2 bases, with 13 bases between. This CDR3 contains 16 residues. The CDR3 here is CASSISWGIGNQPQHF. As DNA, the CDR3 is TGTGCCAGTAGTATATCGTGGGGTATTGGCAATCAGCCCCAGCATTTT.

The chain combines TRBV9 with TRBJ2-7; perhaps TRBD2 as D (6 bases). The CDR3 sequence is 14 residues long. Germline-derived CDR1 and CDR2 are SGDLS and YYNGEE. Trimming shortened V by 3 bases and J by 3 bases, and 13 bases separated the two germline ends. The CDR3: CASSASSAGYEQYF. The CDR3 bases are TGTGCCAGCAGCGCCTCTAGCGCAGGCTACGAGCAGTACTTC.

A few counts support this clone. The rearrangement links TRBV7-8 to TRBJ1-5; D is possibly TRBD1 (5 bases). From germline, CDR1 is SGHVS and CDR2 FQNEAQ. This CDR3 is 15 amino acids long. V lost 8 bases to trimming and J lost 0 bases, with 14 bases between them. The CDR3 is CASCPGPNSNQPQHF. CDR3 DNA sequence: TGTGCCAGCTGCCCGGGGCCTAATAGCAATCAGCCCCAGCATTTT.

The chain employs TRBV7-9 and TRBJ2-1; the match to TRBD1 covers 10 bases. The CDR3 spans 16 residues. CDR1 SEHNR and CDR2 FQNEAQ come from the germline V gene (reference sequence). After removal of 5 bases from V and 5 bases from J, the junction contained 9 bases not matched to a gene. This chain's CDR3 is CASSPIRDRGHNEQFF. CDR3 DNA sequence: TGTGCCAGCAGCCCGATCCGGGACAGGGGACACAATGAGCAGTTCTTC.

The rearrangement uses TRBV7-6 and TRBJ2-3; TRBD1 aligns across 7 bases. This CDR3 is built from 15 residues. The J segment lost 0 bases and the V segment lost 3 bases, leaving 3 bases of the junction unmatched. CDR1 and CDR2 from the germline V gene are SGHVS and FNYEAQ. CDR3 sequence: CASSFTGASTDTQYF. The CDR3, as DNA: TGTGCCAGCAGCTTTACAGGGGCCAGCACAGATACGCAGTATTTT.

The J gene is TRBJ2-5, the V gene TRBV7-2; weak D call: TRBD1 (6 bases). The CDR3 has 14 residues. Germline CDR1 is SGHTA and CDR2 is FQGNSA. V lost 5 bases and J lost 5, with 15 bases in between. The CDR3 DNA sequence: TGTGCCAGCAGCCCTACAGGGAATCCGGAGACCCAGTACTTC. It codes for CASSPTGNPETQYF.

This chain links TRBV4-2 with TRBJ2-7, with D uncertain. Trimming stripped 3 bases from V and 3 bases from J, with 12 bases between. The germline gives CDR1 LGHNA, CDR2 YNFKEQ. The CDR3 sequence is 14 residues long. CDR3 DNA: TGTGCCAGCAGCCATCAAGATCAGAGCTACGAGCAGTACTTC. Translating gives CASSHQDQSYEQYF.

The chain employs TRBV19 and TRBJ2-2, with 14 bases aligning to TRBD2. The J segment lost 3 bases and the V segment lost 7 bases, leaving 10 bases of the junction unmatched. This CDR3 has 18 amino acids. Looked up from germline, CDR1 is LNHDA and CDR2 is SQIVND (reference sequence). CDR3 sequence reads: CASTLTSGGVLYTGELFF. The CDR3 DNA reads as TGTGCCAGTACCTTGACTAGCGGGGGGGTGCTATACACCGGGGAGCTGTTTTTT.

On this clone itself: The sample contains more than one DNA sequence encoding this CDR3. The chain uses TRBV9 and TRBJ2-5; 9 bases fit TRBD2. CDR1 is SGDLS and CDR2 is YYNGEE in the germline V gene. V shed 3 bases, J shed 0 bases, and the junction held 0 bases outside the gene matches. The CDR3 has 14 amino acids. CDR3 residues: CASSGGGDQETQYF. The DNA for the CDR3 is TGTGCCAGCAGCGGCGGGGGGGACCAAGAGACCCAGTACTTC. The full variable domain, rest sourced from reference TRBV9 and TRBJ2-5, is DSGVTQTPKHLITATGQRVTLRCSPRSGDLSVYWYQQSLDQGLQFLIQYYNGEERAKGNILERFSAQQFPDLHSELNLSSLELGDSALYFCASSGGGDQETQYFGPGTRLLVL.

The chain couples TRBV28 to TRBJ1-1; D not resolved. The V gene lost 1 base and the J gene lost 11 bases, with 14 bases spanning the gap. From germline, CDR1 is MDHEN and CDR2 SYDVKM. The length of the CDR3 is 13 residues. CDR3 DNA: TGTGCCAGCAGTTTATCCGGGTCCCTGGGGGCTTTCTTT. Translation gives CASSLSGSLGAFF.

The chain combines TRBV28 with TRBJ2-7; TRBD2 aligns across 8 bases. Germline V gene lookup returns CDR1 MDHEN and CDR2 SYDVKM. The CDR3 has 11 amino acids. Trimming took 5 bases from V and 9 from J; bases not matched to a gene: 3. CDR3 sequence reads: CASSPGGWQYF. CDR3 in DNA: TGTGCCAGCAGTCCGGGGGGGTGGCAGTACTTC.

The rearrangement uses TRBV6-5 and TRBJ1-4, with D perhaps matching TRBD1 (5 bases). The CDR3 spans 14 residues. CDR1 is MNHEY and CDR2 is SVGAGI in the germline V gene. Between the trimmed V and J ends, which lost 6 bases and 7 bases, there was a span of 15 bases. DNA for the CDR3: TGTGCCAGCAGCTCCGGGGGGGATTCTGAAAAACTGTTTTTT. It translates to CASSSGGDSEKLFF.

This clone appeared a single time. The chain is built from TRBV7-2 and TRBJ2-1, with 8 positions matching TRBD1. With V trimmed by 5 bases and J by 4 bases, 7 bases remained unmatched. This CDR3 has 15 residues. CDR1 is SGHTA and CDR2 is FQGNSA in the germline V gene. CDR3 bases: TGTGCCAGCAGCCCCTCAGGGGGCCGGTACAATGAGCAGTTCTTC. Amino acid sequence: CASSPSGGRYNEQFF.

The chain couples TRBV7-9 to TRBJ2-6; D could derive from TRBD1 or TRBD2 (5 bases each). Germline loops: CDR1 SEHNR, CDR2 FQNEAQ (reference sequence). V was shortened by 7 bases and J by 9 bases, with 19 bases between the two germline ends. The CDR3 contains 15 residues. The CDR3 coding sequence is TGTGCCAGCAACGGAGGCCGGGGCCCGATCAACGTCCTGACTTTC. This gives the protein CASNGGRGPINVLTF.